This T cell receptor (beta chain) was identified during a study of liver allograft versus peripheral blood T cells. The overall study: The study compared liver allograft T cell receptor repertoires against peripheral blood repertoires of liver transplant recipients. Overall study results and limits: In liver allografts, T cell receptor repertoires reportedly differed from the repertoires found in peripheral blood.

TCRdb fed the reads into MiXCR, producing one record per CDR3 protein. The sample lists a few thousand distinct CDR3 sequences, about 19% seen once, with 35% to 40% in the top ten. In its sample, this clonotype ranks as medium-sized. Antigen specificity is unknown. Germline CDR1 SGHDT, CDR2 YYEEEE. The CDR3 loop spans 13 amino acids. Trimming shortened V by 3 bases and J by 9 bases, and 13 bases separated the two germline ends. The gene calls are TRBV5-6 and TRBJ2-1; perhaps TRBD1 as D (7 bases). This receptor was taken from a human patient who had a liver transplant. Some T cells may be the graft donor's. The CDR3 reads CASSSGTAGEQFF. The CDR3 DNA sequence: TGTGCCAGCAGCTCCGGGACAGCGGGTGAGCAGTTCTTC.